The clone carrying this T cell receptor (beta chain) was recorded a few times. Its antigen is not identified. The source of the sample is a study of beta chain features in type 1 diabetes. As for the study in general: Healthy donors and patients showed comparable age, gender and cell yields.

Study-level points and caveats: Here, the possible influence of HLA type (on TCRB rearrangement) remained unresolved. A moderate, significant TCRB CDR3 shortening appeared in type 1 diabetes across four CD4+ subsets.

What was sequenced were expressed TCRB transcripts, since all of the isolated RNA had been reverse transcribed. The method was immunoSEQ multiplex PCR; TCRdb's version includes in-frame clones alone and lacks a portion of them. The top ten hold around 0.01% of the sample, which has 350,000 to 450,000 clones, about 12% seen once. The V and J ends lost 6 bases and 2 bases respectively, with 14 bases between them. CDR1 and CDR2 (germline): SNHLY, FYNNEI. CDR3 length: 15 amino acids. Sorting of CD4+ naive, central memory, regulatory and stem cell-like memory cells was performed via CD45RO/CCR7/CD25/CD127/CD95/CD27.

The sample was naive CD4+ T cells from blood. The TCR comes from a woman in her late teens or twenties with type 1 diabetes. V is TRBV2 and J is TRBJ1-5; D is possibly TRBD1 (5 bases). The CDR3 loop is CASRAWGQGNQPQHF. In DNA form, the CDR3 reads TGTGCCAGCAGAGCCTGGGGCCAGGGCAATCAGCCCCAGCATTTT.